The clone carrying this TCR beta chain was found a few times. The source of the sample is a study of blood T cell repertoires in COVID-19. Study as a whole: Acute-phase and convalescent COVID-19 samples originated in the United States, Italy and Spain. T cells, B-cell-depleted T cells, or PBMCs supplied cDNA or gDNA.

The V gene's germline CDR1 is KGHSH and CDR2 LQKENI. This CDR3 has 13 amino acids. Trimming removed 2 bases at V and 3 bases at J, with 7 bases between. In the original processing: Nucleated cell number was recorded as an estimate derived from reference gene primer amplification. Libraries were prepared by immunoSEQ multiplex PCR; TCRdb keeps only in-frame clonotypes and omits some of them. The V and J calls and clone size are taken from that table; D and trimming were inferred from the DNA. The sample consists of 84,000 or so clones, approximately 82% of them appearing once. Sequencing used peripheral blood. The V call is TRBV18, the J call TRBJ1-2; no reliable D call. This sequence was found in an elderly man with active or convalescent COVID-19. The CDR3 DNA reads as TGTGCCAGCTCACCAGAGAGGGACTATGGCTACACCTTC. Translated: CASSPERDYGYTF.